The 6 T cell receptor beta chains in this list originate from one sample, sequenced in a study of spatial heterogeneity in lung cancer. Time point specified: blood at routine non-recurrence follow-up after resection. Whole RNA was taken from tumor, nontumor lung or frozen PBMC; it was then sequenced unsorted. TCRdb redid the calling of the 5' RACE reads with MiXCR, one entry per CDR3 protein. The sample contains about 120,000 distinct CDR3 sequences, less than 15% of which appear only once. The specimen was PBMCs, collected at follow-up. These receptors were collected from a male donor with early-stage non-small cell lung cancer.

V usage is TRBV12-3 or TRBV12-4 and J usage is TRBJ1-1; 8 nucleotides agree with TRBD1. This CDR3 has 15 amino acids. Trimming cost V 5 bases and J 4 bases; bases outside gene matches: 9. The CDR3: CASSRGDRLSTEAFF. CDR3 bases: TGTGCCAGCAGTAGAGGGGACAGGTTGAGCACTGAAGCTTTCTTT.

The chain couples TRBV5-5 to TRBJ2-5, with TRBD1 as a possible D gene (5 bases). The germline V and J ends were trimmed by 5 bases and 5 bases, with 16 bases remaining between them. The CDR3 spans 14 residues. Germline V gene data show CDR1 as SGHKS and CDR2 as YYEKEE (reference sequence). CDR3 in amino acids: CASRLQVAQETQYF. CDR3 nucleotides: TGTGCCAGCAGGTTACAGGTGGCGCAGGAGACCCAGTACTTC. Full variable domain (remainder filled in from reference TRBV5-5 and TRBJ2-5): DAGVTQSPTHLIKTRGQQVTLRCSPISGHKSVSWYQQVLGQGPQFIFQYYEKEERGRGNFPDRFSARQFPNYSSELNVNALLLGDSALYLCASRLQVAQETQYFGPGTRLLVL.

This chain uses TRBV12-3 or TRBV12-4 with TRBJ2-3; the D gene could be TRBD1 or TRBD2 (6 bases each). The CDR3 is 15 amino acids. With 7 bases removed from V and 5 bases from J, the gap between germline ends came to 19 bases. CDR3: CASKGGRWWEDTQYF. The CDR3 coding sequence is TGTGCCAGCAAGGGGGGCCGGTGGTGGGAAGATACGCAGTATTTT.

This clonotype was picked up a small number of times. The rearrangement links TRBV3-1 to TRBJ2-7; 7 bases agree with TRBD2. Germline values: CDR1 LGHDT, CDR2 YNNKEL (reference sequence). The V and J ends lost 3 bases and 0 bases, in that order; junction bases with no gene match: 5. The CDR3 runs to 15 residues. CDR3 sequence reads: CASSHGGGRSYEQYF. DNA for the CDR3: TGTGCCAGCAGCCACGGCGGGGGTCGCTCCTACGAGCAGTACTTC.

The chain recombines TRBV10-3 with TRBJ1-2, with TRBD1 matching 8 bases. The CDR3 has 15 amino acids. Germline-derived CDR1 and CDR2 are ENHRY and SYGVKD. The junction had 9 bases not matched to a gene; V was cut back by 0 bases and J by 9 bases. The CDR3 region has the DNA TGTGCCATCAGTGAGTCTGCGGACAGGGCAGGACGCTACACCTTC. It translates to CAISESADRAGRYTF.

The CDR3 DNA sequence: TGTGCCTGGAGTGTTGGACAGGGAGAACAGCCCCAGCATTTT. Its translation: CAWSVGQGEQPQHF. The chain has TRBV30 and TRBJ1-5; 8 nucleotides align to TRBD1. J lost 7 bases, V lost 0 bases, and 5 bases had no gene match. The V gene's germline CDR1 is GTSNPN and CDR2 SVGIG (reference sequence). The CDR3 extends over 14 amino acids.